This is a list of T cell receptor beta chains from one sample in a study of CD4 T cells in relation to SARS-CoV-2 and coronaviruses. These TCRs are of unknown antigen specificity. Only in-frame clones appear in the TCRdb table, and some are missing; sequencing was by immunoSEQ multiplex PCR. The repertoire holds some 19,000 clones, over 70% seen once, with roughly a sixth in the top ten. Sequenced: CD4+ T cells from PBMCs, cultured in vitro. Receptors were obtained from a human donor in good health. Both conserved end residues are part of each CDR3. The D gene is left open where the match is weak. Size is stated for part of the rows, as once, few or many counts, or as a class when the clone is expanded.

TRBV10-2,.,TRBJ2-1,.,TGCGCCAGCAAAAGACTAGTTGATAGTGAGCAGTTCTTC,CASKRLVDSEQFF
TRBV14,.,TRBJ2-5,.,TGTGCCAGCAGCCGCCGCCCGACCGTCACTATACAAGAGACCCAGTACTTC,CASSRRPTVTIQETQYF
TRBV18,.,TRBJ2-1,TRBD2,TGTGCCAGCTCACCTGGACTAGCGGGAGCCCTCTCCTACAATGAGCAGTTCTTC,CASSPGLAGALSYNEQFF
TRBV19,.,TRBJ1-5,.,TGTGCCAGTAGAACCGATCAGGGTAGCAATCAGCCCCAGCATTTT,CASRTDQGSNQPQHF
TRBV3-1/TRBV3-2,hyperexpanded,TRBJ2-2,TRBD2,TGTGCCAGCAGCCCATGGACTAGCGGGAGGTTGGAGCTGTTTTTT,CASSPWTSGRLELFF
TRBV15,.,TRBJ2-7,TRBD2,TGTGCCACCAGCAGAGAGGGGACTAGCGGGAGCTCCTACGAGCAGTACTTC,CATSREGTSGSSYEQYF
TRBV11-1,once,TRBJ1-1,TRBD1,TGTGCCAGCAGCCCGAAGACAGGGAAGAACACTGAAGCTTTCTTT,CASSPKTGKNTEAFF
TRBV9,.,TRBJ1-1,.,TGTGCCAGCAGCGTAGCCTCGGCAGGCACTGAAGCTTTCTTT,CASSVASAGTEAFF
TRBV27,.,TRBJ1-2,.,TGTGCCAGCGCCGACTCAGGGGAGTTGAGCTATGGCTACACCTTC,CASADSGELSYGYTF
TRBV28,few,TRBJ1-4,TRBD1,TGTGCCAGCAGTCGACAGGGATCCGGAAAACTGTTTTTT,CASSRQGSGKLFF
TRBV5-1,.,TRBJ1-5,.,TGCGCCAGCAGCTTGGATCTTAATCAGCCCCAGCATTTT,CASSLDLNQPQHF
TRBV2,.,TRBJ1-1,TRBD1,TGTGCCAGCGGGGGACAGTTTAACACTGAAGCTTTCTTT,CASGGQFNTEAFF
TRBV10-2,.,TRBJ1-6,.,TGCGCCAGCCGAAGCGGCTATAATTCACCCCTCCACTTT,CASRSGYNSPLHF
TRBV24-1,.,TRBJ2-1,.,TGTGCCACCAGTGATTTAGGGCAGGGTCCGCACAATGAGCAGTTCTTC,CATSDLGQGPHNEQFF
TRBV10-1,.,TRBJ2-4,.,TGCGCCAGCAGAATCAAGAGAGGCTGTTTAGCCAAAAACATTCAGTACTTC,CASRIKRGCLAKNIQYF
TRBV28,.,TRBJ1-3,.,TGTGCCAGCAGTTTATTCACGGTCCGTGAACGCTCTGGAAACACCATATATTTT,CASSLFTVRERSGNTIYF
TRBV10-2,.,TRBJ1-5,TRBD1,TGCGCCAGCAGTGGCGGGACAGGGATGAAGCCCCAGCATTTT,CASSGGTGMKPQHF
TRBV4-1,.,TRBJ1-1,TRBD1,TGCGCCAGCAGCACCCCTGCCGGACAGGGGACCTATCGGGGCACTGAAGCTTTCTTT,CASSTPAGQGTYRGTEAFF
TRBV5-5,.,TRBJ2-1,TRBD2,TGTGCCAGCAGCTTGGGACTAGCGGGAGTTCTATGTGAGCAGTTCTTC,CASSLGLAGVLCEQFF
TRBV6-1,.,TRBJ1-5,.,TGTGCCAGCAGTGGCCGGACGGCTTGGGGAAATCAGCCCCAGCATTTT,CASSGRTAWGNQPQHF
TRBV5-5,.,TRBJ1-2,TRBD1,TGTGCCAGCAGCGGGGGGACAGTTCCTGGCTATGGCTACACCTTC,CASSGGTVPGYGYTF
TRBV19,few,TRBJ1-1,TRBD1,TGTGCCAGCGGAACCCAGCCGGGACAGAGGAACACTGAAGCTTTCTTT,CASGTQPGQRNTEAFF
TRBV30,.,TRBJ2-1,TRBD2,TGTGCCTGGGACACGGGGGGCTACAATGAGCAGTTCTTC,CAWDTGGYNEQFF
TRBV6-6,few,TRBJ1-1,.,TGTGCCAGCACCACGGGGGTCATCACTGAAGCTTTCTTT,CASTTGVITEAFF
TRBV6-5,.,TRBJ2-7,TRBD1,TGTGCCAGCAGTTACTCCGACAGGGGGACCGAGCAGTACTTC,CASSYSDRGTEQYF
TRBV6-5,.,TRBJ1-5,.,TGTGCCAGCAGTTCCATAGTACAGGGACAGCCCCAGCATTTT,CASSSIVQGQPQHF
TRBV18,.,TRBJ1-5,.,TGTGCCAGCTCACCAGCGAGTGGTCAGCCCCAGCATTTT,CASSPASGQPQHF
TRBV6-6,.,TRBJ1-1,.,TGTGCCAGCAGCTGGGGGGGAATGAACACTGAAGCTTTCTTT,CASSWGGMNTEAFF
TRBV5-1,few,TRBJ1-1,.,TGCGCCAGCAGGACCAAACCCACTGAAGCTTTCTTT,CASRTKPTEAFF
TRBV12-3/TRBV12-4,.,TRBJ1-5,.,TGTGCCAGCAGGCATAACAATCAGCCCCAGCATTTT,CASRHNNQPQHF
TRBV19,.,TRBJ2-2,TRBD1,TGTGCCAGTAGTATCACAGGGGGTAACACCGGGGAGCTGTTTTTT,CASSITGGNTGELFF
TRBV2,.,TRBJ2-7,TRBD2,TGTGCCAGCAGACTAGCGGGGCCCTACGAGCAGTACTTC,CASRLAGPYEQYF
TRBV2,.,TRBJ2-1,.,TGTGCCAGCAGTGAAGCGGGTGGGGCCGGTGAGCAGTTCTTC,CASSEAGGAGEQFF
TRBV18,few,TRBJ1-3,TRBD1,TGTGCCAGCTCAGTCCGATCCTTAAGACAGGGTACGACTGGAAACACCATATATTTT,CASSVRSLRQGTTGNTIYF
TRBV7-7,.,TRBJ2-3,.,TGTGCCAGCAGCTCGAGGGAGACAGATACGCAGTATTTT,CASSSRETDTQYF
TRBV13,once,TRBJ2-5,.,TGTGCCAGCAGCTTAAACAAGGAGACCCAGTACTTC,CASSLNKETQYF
TRBV11-3,.,TRBJ2-1,.,TGTGCCAGCACCGTTCAGGACGGCGACGAGCAGTTCTTC,CASTVQDGDEQFF
TRBV14,once,TRBJ1-2,.,TGTGCCAGCAGCCAGCTCGGGCAGCTATATGGCTACACCTTC,CASSQLGQLYGYTF
TRBV18,once,TRBJ1-1,TRBD1,TGTGCCAGCTCACCACCCGGGACAGGGGACACTGAAGCTTTCTTT,CASSPPGTGDTEAFF
TRBV9,once,TRBJ2-3,.,TGTGCCAGCAGCGTAGTGGCAGGACTATCTAGCACAGATACGCAGTATTTT,CASSVVAGLSSTDTQYF
TRBV5-1,.,TRBJ2-7,TRBD1,TGCGCCAGCAGCTTAGCCCGGGACAGGGTTTCCTACGAGCAGTACTTC,CASSLARDRVSYEQYF
TRBV29-1,.,TRBJ1-4,.,TGCAGCGTTCTGACGGCCTGGGGTGAAAAACTGTTTTTT,CSVLTAWGEKLFF
TRBV18,.,TRBJ2-6,TRBD2,TGTGCCAGCTCACCACCGGGACTAGCGGCACTAAGTGGGGCCAACGTCCTGACTTTC,CASSPPGLAALSGANVLTF
TRBV20-1,.,TRBJ2-3,TRBD2,TGCAGTGCTAGTATGGCGGGAGGGGCAGATACGCAGTATTTT,CSASMAGGADTQYF
TRBV30,.,TRBJ2-1,TRBD1,TGTGCCTGGACAGGGGGCACCCGCGCTGACGAGCAGTTCTTC,CAWTGGTRADEQFF
TRBV9,.,TRBJ1-1,.,TGTGCCAGCAGCGTAGATTCCATCGGGGCGGCTTTCTTT,CASSVDSIGAAFF
TRBV28,.,TRBJ1-5,.,TGTGCCAGCACCACCAGCCTCAATCAGCCCCAGCATTTT,CASTTSLNQPQHF
TRBV5-1,.,TRBJ2-5,.,TGCGCCAGCAGCTTCGAACAGGCCACAGAGACCCAGTACTTC,CASSFEQATETQYF
TRBV19,few,TRBJ1-6,.,TGTGCCAGTAGTATGACAGGACCTAATTCACCCCTCCACTTT,CASSMTGPNSPLHF
TRBV5-1,.,TRBJ1-2,.,TGCGCCAGCAGCGAAGACGGGGCGTGGGAGTCCAGCTATGGCTACACCTTC,CASSEDGAWESSYGYTF
TRBV5-1,.,TRBJ2-2,.,TGCGCCAGCAGCTTGGACGGAACGAACACCGGGGAGCTGTTTTTT,CASSLDGTNTGELFF
TRBV19,.,TRBJ1-4,.,TGTGCCAGTCAGTGGGACGCGGACTCTCGCGTGTTTTTT,CASQWDADSRVFF
TRBV5-1,few,TRBJ1-1,.,TGCGCCAGCAGCTCCTCTCCTGACAGTTACACTGAAGCTTTCTTT,CASSSSPDSYTEAFF